This TCR beta chain is drawn from a study of radiotherapy plus CTLA-4 blockade in lung cancer. Overall study context: An objective response was seen in about a sixth of patients, and disease control in 31%.

Trimming at V came to 4 bases and at J to 2 bases, leaving 4 bases not matched to a gene. This CDR3 is 15 amino acids long. In germline, CDR1 is MNHNY, CDR2 SVGAGI (reference sequence). TCRdb's copy holds only in-frame clones and misses some; the assay was immunoSEQ multiplex PCR. The sample shows fewer than 140,000 clones, around 85% of them seen only once. A remark on this clone: Its antigen is unidentified.

Focal radiation and CTLA-4 blockade (ipilimumab) were tested in chemo-refractory metastatic non-small-cell lung cancer patients. The study's findings and limits: Following radiotherapy plus ipilimumab, tumor-derived TCR clones expanded in the blood. The best predictor of response was reported to be early blood T cell clone dynamics, with interferon-beta.

This sequence was found in a human donor with non-small cell lung cancer that progressed on radiotherapy plus ipilimumab. Some clones in this sample may be carry-over from other donors' samples. The specimen was peripheral blood, collected from a patient treated with radiotherapy plus ipilimumab. The chain employs TRBV6-6 and TRBJ2-3; 9 bases fit TRBD2. In nucleotides, the CDR3 is TGTGCCAGCAGTTGGAGCGGGGGGCCCACAGATACGCAGTATTTT. Translating it yields CASSWSGGPTDTQYF.